The T cell receptor (beta chain) described here comes from a study of cytomegalovirus exposure and HLA in healthy donors. Study outcomes and limitations: Prior analysis indicated that the majority of TCR beta V segments exhibited productivity approximately 87% or approximately 30% of the time.

The CDR3 is made up of 14 amino acids. Germline V gene data show CDR1 as SGDLS and CDR2 as YYNGEE. Trimming took off 2 bases at V and 0 bases at J, with 5 bases between the two ends. The PCR was carried out with 60 Vbeta primers and 13 Jbeta primers. Profiled with immunoSEQ multiplex PCR; TCRdb holds only in-frame clones, not every one. The top ten clones hold 1.2% of a sample with some 95,000 clones, roughly 76% of them seen once. This clone appeared a few times. Its antigen remains unknown. The J gene is TRBJ1-4, the V gene TRBV9; a weak D match, TRBD1 (5 bases). The sequence was obtained from a female donor in good health and CMV-seronegative. Sequencing was carried out using PBMCs. The CDR3, as DNA: TGTGCCAGCAGCGTGACAGCAACTAATGAAAAACTGTTTTTT. Translating gives CASSVTATNEKLFF.